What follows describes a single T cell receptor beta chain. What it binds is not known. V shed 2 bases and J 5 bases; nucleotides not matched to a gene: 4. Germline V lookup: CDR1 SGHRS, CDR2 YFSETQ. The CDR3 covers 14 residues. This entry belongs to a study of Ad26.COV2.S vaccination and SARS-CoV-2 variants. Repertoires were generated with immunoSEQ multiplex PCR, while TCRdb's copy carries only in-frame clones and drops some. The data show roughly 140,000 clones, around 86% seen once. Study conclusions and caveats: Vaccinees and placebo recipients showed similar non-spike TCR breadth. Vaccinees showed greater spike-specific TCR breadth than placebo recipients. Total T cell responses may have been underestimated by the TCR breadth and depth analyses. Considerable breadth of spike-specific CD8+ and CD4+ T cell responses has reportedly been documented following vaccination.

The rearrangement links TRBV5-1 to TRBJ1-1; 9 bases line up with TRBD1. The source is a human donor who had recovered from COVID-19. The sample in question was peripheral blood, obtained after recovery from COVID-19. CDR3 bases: TGCGCCAGCAGCTTAGGGACAGGGATAACTGAAGCTTTCTTT. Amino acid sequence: CASSLGTGITEAFF.